The clone carrying this T cell receptor beta chain showed up just a few times. The target antigen is unknown. The data were taken from a study of chemoradiotherapy in HPV16-positive cancers. Study context: Functional T-cell assays on a couple of HPV16-positive patients' cells defined candidate HPV-specific clones and common TCR motifs.

Profiling relied on immunoSEQ multiplex PCR, and the TCRdb table lists in-frame clones only, not all of them. The sample lists more than 9,500 clones, 78% occurring once. The study's findings and limits: Non-HPV-specific T cells did not expand in tumors during treatment, whereas candidate HPV-specific clones and E7-related motifs did. HPV-specific T cells were functionally defined from only a couple of HPV16-positive patients. Better recurrence-free survival went with HPV-responsive T-cell expansion in HPV16-positive patients.

The clonotype originates from a human donor with HPV-associated anogenital cancer. Collection of the sample occurred from a patient who underwent chemoradiotherapy.

This CDR3 reads CASSLGSGMVDGYTF. DNA for the CDR3: TGTGCCAGCTCACTTGGATCGGGTATGGTAGATGGCTACACCTTC. The chain combines TRBV18 with TRBJ1-2; D unresolved. Between the trimmed V and J ends, which lost 4 bases and 6 bases, there was a span of 18 bases. Per the germline V gene, CDR1 is KGHSH and CDR2 is LQKENI. CDR3 size: 15 residues.